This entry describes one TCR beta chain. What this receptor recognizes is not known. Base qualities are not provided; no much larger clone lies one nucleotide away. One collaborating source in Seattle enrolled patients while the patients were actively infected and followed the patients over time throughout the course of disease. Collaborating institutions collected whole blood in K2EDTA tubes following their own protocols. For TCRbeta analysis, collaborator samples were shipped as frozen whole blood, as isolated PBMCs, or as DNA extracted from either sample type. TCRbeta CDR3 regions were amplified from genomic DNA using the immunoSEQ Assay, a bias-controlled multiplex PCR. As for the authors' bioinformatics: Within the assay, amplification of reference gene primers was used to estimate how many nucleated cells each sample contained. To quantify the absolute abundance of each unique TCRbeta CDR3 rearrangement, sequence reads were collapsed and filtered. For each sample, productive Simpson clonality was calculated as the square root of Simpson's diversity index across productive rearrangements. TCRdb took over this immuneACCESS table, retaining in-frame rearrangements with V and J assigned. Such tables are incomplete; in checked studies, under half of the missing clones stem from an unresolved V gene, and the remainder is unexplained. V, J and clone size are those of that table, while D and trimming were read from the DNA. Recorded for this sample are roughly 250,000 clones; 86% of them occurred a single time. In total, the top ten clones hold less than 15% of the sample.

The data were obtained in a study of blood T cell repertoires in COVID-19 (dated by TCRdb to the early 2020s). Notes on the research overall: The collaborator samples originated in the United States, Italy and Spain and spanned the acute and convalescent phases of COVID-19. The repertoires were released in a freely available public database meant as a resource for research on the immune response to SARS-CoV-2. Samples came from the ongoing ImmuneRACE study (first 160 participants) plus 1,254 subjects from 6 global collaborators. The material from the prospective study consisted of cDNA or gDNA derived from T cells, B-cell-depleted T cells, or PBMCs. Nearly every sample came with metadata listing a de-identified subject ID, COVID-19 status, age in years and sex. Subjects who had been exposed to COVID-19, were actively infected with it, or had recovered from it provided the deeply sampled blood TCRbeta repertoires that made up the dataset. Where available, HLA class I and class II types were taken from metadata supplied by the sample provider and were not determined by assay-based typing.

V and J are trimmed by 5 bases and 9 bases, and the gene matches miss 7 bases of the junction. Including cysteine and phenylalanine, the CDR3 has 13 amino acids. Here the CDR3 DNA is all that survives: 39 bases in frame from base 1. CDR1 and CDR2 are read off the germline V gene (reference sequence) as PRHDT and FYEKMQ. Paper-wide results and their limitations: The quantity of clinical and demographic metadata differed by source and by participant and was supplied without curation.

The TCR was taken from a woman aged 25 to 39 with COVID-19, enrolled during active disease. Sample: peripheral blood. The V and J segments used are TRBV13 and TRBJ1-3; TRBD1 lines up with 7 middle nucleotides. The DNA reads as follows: TGTGCCAGCAGCGCCGGGACAGCCGGCACCATATATTTT. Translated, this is CASSAGTAGTIYF.